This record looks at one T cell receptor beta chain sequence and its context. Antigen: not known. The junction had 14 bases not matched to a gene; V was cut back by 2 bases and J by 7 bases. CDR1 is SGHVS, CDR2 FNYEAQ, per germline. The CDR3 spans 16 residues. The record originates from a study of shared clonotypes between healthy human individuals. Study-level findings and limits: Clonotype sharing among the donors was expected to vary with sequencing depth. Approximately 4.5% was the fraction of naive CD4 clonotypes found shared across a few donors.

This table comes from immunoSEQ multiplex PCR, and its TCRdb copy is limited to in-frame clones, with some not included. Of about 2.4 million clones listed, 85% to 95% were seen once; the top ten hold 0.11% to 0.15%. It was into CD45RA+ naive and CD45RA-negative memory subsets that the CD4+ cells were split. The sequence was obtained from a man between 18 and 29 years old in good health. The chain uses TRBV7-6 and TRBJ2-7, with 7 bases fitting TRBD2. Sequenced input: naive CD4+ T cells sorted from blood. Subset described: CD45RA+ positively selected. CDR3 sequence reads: CASSLITDTPGGEQYF. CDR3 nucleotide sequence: TGTGCCAGCAGCTTAATTACCGACACGCCCGGGGGGGAGCAGTACTTC.